These T cell receptor beta chains were read from a single sample in a study of blood T cell repertoires in COVID-19. Using immunoSEQ multiplex PCR, the repertoire was profiled, and TCRdb retains in-frame clones only, with some absent. The table includes about 42,000 clones, about 90% detected once. Input material: peripheral blood. The receptors were sampled from a man between 50 and 59 years old with active COVID-19. CDR3s include the opening cysteine and the closing phenylalanine or tryptophan. A D gene is named only where the DNA matches it firmly. Only part of the rows carry a size: once, few, many, or a class if the clone is expanded.

clone_size j_call v_call d_call cdr3_aa cdr3_nt
NA TRBJ2-1 TRBV5-1 NA CASSLGADGSYNEQFF TGCGCCAGCAGCTTGGGGGCAGACGGCTCCTACAATGAGCAGTTCTTC
once TRBJ2-3 TRBV10-2 TRBD1 CASSVTGTGDTQYF TGCGCCAGCAGCGTTACCGGGACAGGGGATACGCAGTATTTT
NA TRBJ2-5 TRBV9 NA CASSALGGHETQYF TGTGCCAGCAGCGCCTTGGGGGGTCACGAGACCCAGTACTTC
NA TRBJ2-1 TRBV7-9 TRBD1 CASSFWDRDNEQFF TGTGCCAGCAGCTTCTGGGACAGGGACAATGAGCAGTTCTTC
NA TRBJ1-2 TRBV12-3/TRBV12-4 TRBD1 CASAGTGEYGYTF TGTGCCAGCGCCGGGACAGGGGAATATGGCTACACCTTC
NA TRBJ2-1 TRBV29-1 TRBD2 CSVVVSGRFNEQFF TGCAGCGTTGTTGTTAGCGGGAGGTTCAATGAGCAGTTCTTC
NA TRBJ2-5 TRBV7-6 TRBD2 CASSPRTSGGPETQYF TGTGCCAGCAGCCCGCGGACTAGCGGGGGCCCAGAGACCCAGTACTTC
NA TRBJ2-6 TRBV6-5 TRBD1 CASSYRTGGANVLTF TGTGCCAGCAGTTACAGGACAGGCGGAGCCAACGTCCTGACTTTC
NA TRBJ1-1 TRBV6-6 TRBD1 CASSYLPTGGTEAFF TGTGCCAGCAGTTACCTACCGACAGGGGGCACTGAAGCTTTCTTT
NA TRBJ1-3 TRBV6-1 NA CASSEREDLPNTIYF TGTGCCAGCAGTGAACGGGAGGATCTACCAAACACCATATATTTT
NA TRBJ1-5 TRBV27 NA CASSKRDHQPQHF TGTGCCAGCAGTAAGAGGGATCATCAGCCCCAGCATTTT